This T cell receptor beta chain is drawn from a study of blood T cell repertoires in COVID-19. Study-wide context: Acute and convalescent COVID-19 samples came from the United States, Italy and Spain.

The junction had 4 bases not matched to a gene; V was cut back by 2 bases and J by 2 bases. The CDR3 length is 15 residues. The V gene's germline CDR1 is SEHNR and CDR2 FQNEAQ (reference sequence). Profiled with immunoSEQ multiplex PCR; TCRdb holds only in-frame clones, not every one. The sample shows 150,000 to 170,000 clones, roughly 83% of them seen only once. Note on this clone: The sample has other DNA sequences that encode this CDR3 too.

Sequencing was carried out using peripheral blood. The chain recombines TRBV7-9 with TRBJ2-5; 8 bases agree with TRBD2. This receptor was taken from a woman aged 55-75 years with acute or convalescent COVID-19. CDR3 protein: CASSLRRGAQETQYF. The CDR3 DNA sequence: TGTGCCAGCAGCTTACGGCGGGGGGCACAAGAGACCCAGTACTTC.